The next 29 T cell receptor beta chains were all read from a single sample in a study of T cells of healthy individuals. MiXCR, applied by TCRdb to the 5' RACE reads, yields one record per CDR3 protein. The sample includes 90,000 to 100,000 distinct CDR3 sequences, under 20% seen only once; the top ten take 6% to 8%. Receptors originate from a human donor in good health.

V usage is TRBV5-1 and J usage is TRBJ2-2; D not resolved. CDR3 length: 15 residues. The V gene's germline CDR1 is SGHRS and CDR2 YFSETQ. V was pared by 1 base and J by 1 base, with 8 bases between. CDR3: CASSLSSGNTGELFF. For the CDR3, the DNA is TGCGCCAGCAGCTTGTCGTCAGGGAACACCGGGGAGCTGTTTTTT.

This clonotype showed up many times. The gene calls are TRBV6-6 and TRBJ1-2; possibly TRBD1 for D (6 bases). Trimming took 8 bases from V and 3 from J, leaving 13 bases between them. This CDR3 is built from 13 residues. The germline V gene has CDR1 MNHNY and CDR2 SVGAGI (reference sequence). This CDR3 reads CASQYRVDYGYTF. For the CDR3, the DNA is TGTGCCAGCCAATACAGGGTCGACTATGGCTACACCTTC.

The V gene is TRBV4-3, the J gene TRBJ2-3; 9 nucleotides align to TRBD2. The CDR3 has 16 residues. With V trimmed by 0 bases and J by 5 bases, 6 bases remained unmatched. The germline V gene encodes CDR1 LGHNA and CDR2 YSLEER. CDR3 sequence reads: CASSQDLAGRGDTQYF. The CDR3 bases are TGCGCCAGCAGCCAAGATCTAGCGGGGCGGGGAGATACGCAGTATTTT.

This clonotype was recorded many times. The V gene is TRBV6-5, the J gene TRBJ2-2; the D is unclear. The CDR3 has 14 residues. Germline-derived CDR1 and CDR2 are MNHEY and SVGAGI. V was pared by 6 bases and J by 5 bases, with 13 bases between. Written as DNA, the CDR3 is TGTGCCAGCAGACAACAGTCCCTGACCGGGGAGCTGTTTTTT. Encoded protein: CASRQQSLTGELFF.

This chain joins TRBV18 and TRBJ1-5, with D perhaps TRBD1 (5 bases). Trimming left V 3 bases short and J 5 bases short, with 8 bases between. Looked up from germline, CDR1 is KGHSH and CDR2 is LQKENI. This CDR3 region has 13 residues. The DNA of the CDR3 is TGTGCCAGCTCACCGTCCAGGGATCAGCCCCAGCATTTT. Encoded protein: CASSPSRDQPQHF.

This clonotype was counted a few times. The chain is built from TRBV12-5 and TRBJ2-2; 7 nucleotides agree with TRBD2. The CDR3 is 16 amino acids. The germline CDR1 and CDR2 sequences are LGHNT and FRNRAP. Trimming removed 0 bases from V and 5 bases from J; junction bases left unmatched: 6. CDR3 sequence: CASGLVLRGRTGELFF. CDR3 nucleotide sequence: TGTGCTAGTGGTTTGGTACTGCGGGGGAGAACCGGGGAGCTGTTTTTT.

This clonotype was observed a few times. The chain links TRBV25-1 to TRBJ2-1; D is possibly TRBD1 or TRBD2 (6 bases each). This CDR3 comprises 17 residues. The V end lost 5 bases, the J end lost 6 bases, and 23 bases lay between the germline ends. Germline V gene sequence: CDR1 MGHDK, CDR2 SYGVNS. CDR3 in amino acids: CASSPRGPGTDLNEQFF. In DNA form, the CDR3 reads TGTGCCAGCAGTCCACGGGGGCCAGGGACTGACCTCAATGAGCAGTTCTTC.

This clonotype was observed a few times. The chain has TRBV27 and TRBJ1-2, with TRBD1 as a possible D gene (5 bases). V lost 3 bases and J lost 8, with 16 bases in between. The CDR3 totals 14 residues. Germline V CDR1 and CDR2: MNHEY, SMNVEV (reference sequence). CDR3 sequence: CASSFPGGAGGYTF. The CDR3 DNA is TGTGCCAGCAGTTTCCCCGGAGGGGCGGGCGGCTACACCTTC.

The V and J genes are TRBV6-1 and TRBJ1-2; D not certain. This CDR3 is 14 amino acids long. V lost 2 bases and J 8 bases, leaving 15 bases between the germline ends. Germline-derived CDR1 and CDR2 are MNHNS and SASEGT. CDR3: CASSERVSTSGYTF. In nucleotides, the CDR3 is TGTGCCAGCAGTGAACGGGTATCAACCTCCGGCTACACCTTC.

This clonotype was seen more than once but under ten times. The genes are TRBV19 and TRBJ2-3, with D unresolved. Germline CDR1 reads LNHDA; CDR2 reads SQIVND (reference sequence). V lost 5 bases, J lost 2 bases, and 20 bases lay in between. CDR3 length equals 17 residues. CDR3 in DNA: TGTGCCAGTAGTCTCCCTCCGGCTAGTGATTACACAGATACGCAGTATTTT. It specifies CASSLPPASDYTDTQYF.

This clonotype has a count of ten or more. This sequence joins TRBV7-2 and TRBJ2-3, with D maybe TRBD1 (6 bases). The germline gives CDR1 SGHTA, CDR2 FQGNSA. This CDR3 has 13 residues. V lost 5 bases, J lost 4 bases, and 10 bases lay in between. The CDR3: CASSTNRADTQYF. CDR3 DNA sequence: TGTGCCAGCAGCACTAACAGGGCAGATACGCAGTATTTT.

This clonotype was observed at least ten times. This rearrangement joins TRBV7-2 to TRBJ2-5; 10 bases are a match to TRBD2. The CDR3 has 15 amino acids. J gave up 0 bases and V 5 bases, and 3 bases lay outside the gene matches. Germline lookup yields CDR1 SGHTA and CDR2 FQGNSA. The CDR3 loop is CASSLLAGDQETQYF. The CDR3 region has the DNA TGTGCCAGCAGCCTCCTAGCGGGAGACCAAGAGACCCAGTACTTC.

This clonotype was seen only a few times. This chain links TRBV7-8 with TRBJ2-7; 10 bases are a match to TRBD1. Unmatched junction bases numbered 3, after V lost 2 bases and J lost 2 bases. The CDR3 covers 15 residues. Germline V gene data show CDR1 as SGHVS and CDR2 as FQNEAQ. In DNA form, the CDR3 reads TGTGCCAGCAGCTTATCGGGGACAGGGGCCTACGAGCAGTACTTC. As protein: CASSLSGTGAYEQYF.

This clonotype was counted ten times or more. The chain employs TRBV9 and TRBJ1-1; D unclear. This CDR3 contains 14 residues. With 3 bases removed from V and 3 bases from J, the gap between germline ends came to 12 bases. Germline values: CDR1 SGDLS, CDR2 YYNGEE. CDR3 coding DNA: TGTGCCAGCAGCGCCCAGGCTTCGTACACTGAAGCTTTCTTT. This translates into CASSAQASYTEAFF.

In this sample, this clonotype turned up many times. The rearrangement joins TRBV28 to TRBJ1-2; perhaps TRBD1 as D (5 bases). The CDR3 is made up of 12 amino acids. Trimming left V 8 bases short and J 7 bases short, with 14 bases between. Per the germline V gene, CDR1 is MDHEN and CDR2 is SYDVKM. CDR3 coding DNA: TGTGCCAGCGAAATGGGGGATCGTGGCTACACCTTC. Translating gives CASEMGDRGYTF.

This clonotype has at least ten counts. The CDR3 loop is CASSLGRGYEQYF. In nucleotides, the CDR3 is TGTGCCAGCAGTTTGGGTCGGGGCTACGAGCAGTACTTC. The rearrangement links TRBV28 to TRBJ2-7; a possible D gene is TRBD2 (5 bases). The V end was cut by 3 bases, the J end by 3 bases, with 9 bases between. This CDR3 has 13 amino acids. CDR1 MDHEN and CDR2 SYDVKM come from the germline V gene. The full variable domain, rest sourced from reference TRBV28 and TRBJ2-7, is DVKVTQSSRYLVKRTGEKVFLECVQDMDHENMFWYRQDPGLGLRLIYFSYDVKMKEKGDIPEGYSVSREKKERFSLILESASTNQTSMYLCASSLGRGYEQYFGPGTRLTVT.

This clonotype appeared a few times. The genes are TRBV20-1 and TRBJ1-1, with 7 bases fitting TRBD1. The V and J ends lost 0 bases and 0 bases, in that order; junction bases with no gene match: 1. Germline CDR1 DFQATT, CDR2 SNEGSKA (reference sequence). The CDR3 loop spans 14 amino acids. This chain's CDR3 is CSARDGTVNTEAFF. Written as DNA, the CDR3 is TGCAGTGCTAGAGATGGGACAGTGAACACTGAAGCTTTCTTT.

The table lists this clonotype with many counts. The chain links TRBV11-3 to TRBJ2-1; D unresolved. The germline V gene encodes CDR1 SGHNT and CDR2 YENEEA. CDR3 length: 13 residues. Trimming cost V 1 base and J 3 bases, with 4 bases left between them. The CDR3 nucleotides read TGTGCCAGCAGCTTAGCTCGCTACAATGAGCAGTTCTTC. As protein: CASSLARYNEQFF.

The rearrangement uses TRBV6-1 and TRBJ1-4; D not resolved. This CDR3 has 14 amino acids. Germline-derived CDR1 and CDR2 are MNHNS and SASEGT. The V end lost 8 bases, the J end lost 8 bases, and 18 bases lay between the germline ends. CDR3 amino acids: CASVSGERREKLFF. CDR3 coding DNA: TGTGCCAGCGTATCTGGGGAGAGGCGGGAAAAACTGTTTTTT.

The chain recombines TRBV5-1 with TRBJ1-5, with TRBD1 matching 7 bases. CDR3 length: 15 residues. The ends lost 2 bases at V and 2 bases at J; junction bases unmatched: 4. Germline lookup yields CDR1 SGHRS and CDR2 YFSETQ. CDR3 loop: CASSLGTDGNQPQHF. The DNA of the CDR3 is TGCGCCAGCAGCTTAGGGACAGACGGCAATCAGCCCCAGCATTTT. Together with reference TRBV5-1 and TRBJ1-5, the CDR3 gives the full variable domain: KAGVTQTPRYLIKTRGQQVTLSCSPISGHRSVSWYQQTPGQGLQFLFEYFSETQRNKGNFPGRFSGRQFSNSRSEMNVSTLELGDSALYLCASSLGTDGNQPQHFGDGTRLSIL.

Regarding this clonotype: Given a much more abundant clone one base away, this may be a read error. The rearrangement uses TRBV29-1 and TRBJ2-5, with TRBD1 matching 7 bases. The ends lost 7 bases at V and 5 bases at J; junction bases unmatched: 7. CDR3 length: 12 residues. Looked up from germline, CDR1 is SQVTM and CDR2 is ANQGSEA. The CDR3 DNA sequence: TGCAGCGGACGAGGGGGCCGTGAGACCCAGTACTTC. This codes for CSGRGGRETQYF.

The CDR3 here is CASSYVSGTGRFYEQYF. The CDR3 region has the DNA TGTGCCAGCAGTTACGTCTCTGGAACAGGGAGATTCTACGAGCAGTACTTC. The chain employs TRBV6-2 or TRBV6-3 and TRBJ2-7; TRBD1 is a possible D gene (6 bases). CDR3 length: 17 residues. Germline lookup yields CDR1 MNHEY and CDR2 SVGEGT. V was shortened by 2 bases and J by 3 bases, with 20 bases between the two germline ends.

The rearrangement joins TRBV4-2 to TRBJ2-3; 7 positions agree with TRBD2. The CDR3 length is 14 residues. Per germline, CDR1 LGHNA and CDR2 YNFKEQ. Trimming removed 0 bases from V and 5 bases from J; junction bases left unmatched: 2. The CDR3 loop reads CASSQEGTKDTQYF. In DNA, the CDR3 is TGTGCCAGCAGCCAAGAAGGGACTAAAGATACGCAGTATTTT.

This chain joins TRBV20-1 and TRBJ2-1; possibly TRBD2 for D (6 bases). Germline values: CDR1 DFQATT, CDR2 SNEGSKA (reference sequence). The CDR3 is 15 amino acids. Trimming stripped 3 bases from V and 0 bases from J, with 12 bases between. The CDR3 sequence is CSASSREYSYNEQFF. The CDR3 DNA is TGCAGTGCTAGTTCACGGGAGTACTCCTACAATGAGCAGTTCTTC.

This clonotype occurred many times. The chain recombines TRBV4-3 with TRBJ2-2; D is possibly TRBD1 (5 bases). The CDR3 is 16 residues long. From germline, CDR1 is LGHNA and CDR2 YSLEER. V lost 0 bases to trimming and J lost 6 bases, with 14 bases between them. Here the CDR3 DNA reads TGCGCCAGCAGCCAAGAAGCGTGGGGCGCCGCCGGGGAGCTGTTTTTT. Protein product: CASSQEAWGAAGELFF.

This CDR3 is CASSLRTGTFGTGSYEQYF. The CDR3 DNA reads as TGTGCCAGCAGCTTAAGAACAGGGACATTCGGGACTGGATCCTACGAGCAGTACTTC. The chain links TRBV7-2 to TRBJ2-7; D might be TRBD1 or TRBD2, each matching 6 bases. The CDR3 contains 19 residues. Germline V gene sequence: CDR1 SGHTA, CDR2 FQGNSA. The V and J ends lost 2 bases and 1 base respectively, with 24 bases between them.

This clonotype has only a few counts. The chain joins TRBV28 to TRBJ2-2; a weak D match, TRBD1 (7 bases). The CDR3 consists of 19 residues. V lost 4 bases to trimming and J lost 1 base, with 22 bases between them. Germline lookup yields CDR1 MDHEN and CDR2 SYDVKM. The CDR3 protein is CASSSYTLRQGGNTGELFF. Here the CDR3 DNA reads TGTGCCAGCAGTTCGTACACCCTACGACAGGGAGGGAACACCGGGGAGCTGTTTTTT.

The chain links TRBV7-9 to TRBJ2-4, with D perhaps matching TRBD1 (6 bases). With 2 bases removed from V and 5 bases from J, the gap between germline ends came to 10 bases. Germline V gene lookup returns CDR1 SEHNR and CDR2 FQNEAQ (reference sequence). The CDR3 is 14 amino acids. CDR3 sequence reads: CASSLMAGENIQYF. CDR3 sequence (DNA): TGTGCCAGCAGCTTAATGGCAGGGGAAAACATTCAGTACTTC.

This clonotype has ten or more counts. The chain links TRBV7-9 to TRBJ2-3; tentatively, D is TRBD1 (5 bases). Trimming cost V 5 bases and J 2 bases, with 17 bases left between them. Germline CDR1 reads SEHNR; CDR2 reads FQNEAQ (reference sequence). The CDR3 sequence is 16 residues long. The CDR3 region is CASSDTDRVYTDTQYF. CDR3 nucleotide sequence: TGTGCCAGCAGCGATACTGACAGAGTCTACACAGATACGCAGTATTTT.